A selection of T cell receptor beta chains follows, all from one sample in a study of OX40 agonist ivuxolimab in advanced cancers. The repertoire was sequenced with immunoSEQ multiplex PCR; TCRdb's copy has only in-frame clones and lacks some. The table includes around 76,000 clones, more than 80% detected once. Sequencing used CD4+ or CD8+ T cells sorted from blood, obtained in a trial of the OX40 agonist ivuxolimab. All receptors come from an adult with an advanced solid tumor such as melanoma, head and neck, liver or kidney cancer. CDR3s include the opening cysteine and the closing phenylalanine or tryptophan. The D gene is left open where the match is weak. For some rows the clone size is stated as once, few or many, or as a class when expanded; others skip it.

v_gene	abundance	d_gene	j_gene	CDR3nt	CDR3aa
TRBV7-9	NA	NA	TRBJ2-7	TGTGCCAGCAGCTTAGGGGGGCGAGGCGAGCAGTACTTC	CASSLGGRGEQYF
TRBV6-6	NA	TRBD1	TRBJ1-5	TGTGCCAGCAGTTACGAGCCGGGACAGTTCAATCAGCCCCAGCATTTT	CASSYEPGQFNQPQHF
TRBV25-1	NA	TRBD1	TRBJ2-7	TGTGCCAGCAGTGAGTACGGGGCAGGGGGCGACGAGCAGTACTTC	CASSEYGAGGDEQYF
TRBV2	NA	NA	TRBJ2-6	TGTGCCAGCAGTGAAGCGCTTCTTGGGGCCAACGTCCTGACTTTC	CASSEALLGANVLTF
TRBV6-6	NA	TRBD1	TRBJ1-2	TGTGCCACCCTAGACAGGGGGTCCTATGGCTACACCTTC	CATLDRGSYGYTF
TRBV14	NA	NA	TRBJ1-6	TGTGCCAGCAGCCCCTGGCGAAATTCACCCCTCCACTTT	CASSPWRNSPLHF
TRBV4-1	NA	NA	TRBJ1-3	TGCGCCAGCAGCCTTCTGGTATCTGGAAACACCATATATTTT	CASSLLVSGNTIYF
TRBV10-3	once	NA	TRBJ2-7	TGTGCCATCAGTGGGGCTATCGACTCCTACGAGCAGTACTTC	CAISGAIDSYEQYF
TRBV4-2	once	TRBD2	TRBJ2-5	TGTGCCAGCAGGCGGCAAGCGGGGTTTCAAGAGACCCAGTACTTC	CASRRQAGFQETQYF
TRBV2	NA	NA	TRBJ2-3	TGTGCCAGCAGTGAGATTGGGCGAGATACGCAGTATTTT	CASSEIGRDTQYF
TRBV10-2	NA	NA	TRBJ1-1	TGCGCCAGCAGTGGTGGGGGCGACGGTGAAGCTTTCTTT	CASSGGGDGEAFF
TRBV27	NA	NA	TRBJ2-7	TGTGCCAGCAGTTTACTGGCGGGCCTCTCCTACGAGCAGTACTTC	CASSLLAGLSYEQYF
TRBV6-1	NA	NA	TRBJ2-6	TGTGCCAGCACCGGGACATTTTCTGGGGCCAACGTCCTGACTTTC	CASTGTFSGANVLTF
TRBV18	NA	NA	TRBJ2-1	TGTGCCAGCTCACCACCGACAGGGAGGAGAAATGAGCAGTTCTTC	CASSPPTGRRNEQFF
TRBV5-1	NA	NA	TRBJ2-5	TGCGCCAGCAGCTTGGGGAGGGGGCGCGAAGAGACCCAGTACTTC	CASSLGRGREETQYF
TRBV7-2	NA	TRBD1	TRBJ2-2	TGTGCCAGCAGCAATCCGGGACAGGGGGTCTCCGGGGAGCTGTTTTTT	CASSNPGQGVSGELFF
TRBV7-2	NA	TRBD1	TRBJ1-2	TGTGCCAGCAGCTTACGACAGGGGTGGGACTATGGCTACACCTTC	CASSLRQGWDYGYTF
TRBV4-1	once	NA	TRBJ2-5	TGCGCCAGCAGCCCCGTCCTTCAAGAGACCCAGTACTTC	CASSPVLQETQYF
TRBV2	NA	TRBD1	TRBJ2-5	TGTGCCAGCAGTGTACCGGGACAGGAAGGGACCCAGTACTTC	CASSVPGQEGTQYF
TRBV5-1	NA	NA	TRBJ1-2	TGCGCCAGCGGGACCGATACTAACTATGGCTACACCTTC	CASGTDTNYGYTF
TRBV7-9	NA	NA	TRBJ2-3	TGTGCCAGCAGCTTCGGAGGGACAGCAAGCACAGATACGCAGTATTTT	CASSFGGTASTDTQYF
TRBV18	once	NA	TRBJ2-4	TGTGCCAGCTCACCCCAGGCAATAAAAGAAAACATTCAGTACTTC	CASSPQAIKENIQYF
TRBV5-1	NA	TRBD1	TRBJ1-6	TGCGCCAGCAGCTCAGGGACAGTCCCTCTATCAAATTCACCCCTCCACTTT	CASSSGTVPLSNSPLHF
TRBV9	NA	NA	TRBJ1-2	TGTGCCAGCAGCGTATGGGGGAGCGGCTACACCTTC	CASSVWGSGYTF
TRBV6-5	few	NA	TRBJ1-2	TGTGCCAGCAGTTCTGGGTATGGCTACACCTTC	CASSSGYGYTF
TRBV7-2	NA	NA	TRBJ2-5	TGTGCCAGCAGCTGGGGGCGCCAAGAGACCCAGTACTTC	CASSWGRQETQYF
TRBV18	NA	TRBD1	TRBJ2-1	TGTGCCAGCTCACCATTGCCTGGGGGACCCGGGACAGGGATAAATGAGCAGTTCTTC	CASSPLPGGPGTGINEQFF
TRBV6-6	NA	NA	TRBJ2-7	TGTGCCAGCAGTTACGCCAGGGCCTACGAGCAGTACTTC	CASSYARAYEQYF
TRBV7-9	NA	TRBD2	TRBJ2-2	TGTGCCAGCAGCTCCCTGACTAGCGGGGGGCCCGGGGAGCTGTTTTTT	CASSSLTSGGPGELFF
TRBV28	NA	NA	TRBJ2-7	TGTGCCAGCAGTTTAGGGTATGACGAGCAGTACTTC	CASSLGYDEQYF
TRBV7-3	NA	NA	TRBJ2-7	TGTGCCAGCAGCTTCCCGGGGACGGGATCCTACGAGCAGTACTTC	CASSFPGTGSYEQYF
TRBV5-1	NA	NA	TRBJ2-2	TGCGCCAGCAGCTTGGCCGTCAACACCGGGGAGCTGTTTTTT	CASSLAVNTGELFF
TRBV6-5	few	NA	TRBJ1-5	TGTGCCAGCAGTTACCCCTGGGACCGGAATTTT	CASSYPWDRNF
TRBV7-9	NA	TRBD2	TRBJ2-7	TGTGCCAGCAGCCGGGGGGGAACAGGGTCTACCTACGAGCAGTACTTC	CASSRGGTGSTYEQYF
TRBV7-2	NA	TRBD2	TRBJ2-1	TGTGCCAGCAGCTTAGCGCCGGCGGGAGCCCCCTACAATGAGCAGTTCTTC	CASSLAPAGAPYNEQFF
TRBV5-1	NA	TRBD1	TRBJ1-2	TGCGCCAGCAGCTTTTACAGGGGGCCTAACTATGGCTACACCTTC	CASSFYRGPNYGYTF
TRBV18	NA	TRBD1	TRBJ2-6	TGTGCCAGCTCACCGACAGGGTCTAGAACTGGGGCCAACGTCCTGACTTTC	CASSPTGSRTGANVLTF
TRBV5-1	NA	TRBD2	TRBJ2-7	TGCGCCAGCAGCATCTTAGCGGGAGAGGGGTACGAGCAGTACTTC	CASSILAGEGYEQYF
TRBV20-1	few	NA	TRBJ1-1	TGCAGCGGGACTCAAGCTTTCTTT	CSGTQAFF
TRBV14	NA	NA	TRBJ2-3	TGTGCCAGCAGCCAACAGATTACAGATACGCAGTATTTT	CASSQQITDTQYF
TRBV15	NA	TRBD1	TRBJ1-4	TGTGCCACCAGCAGGGGGGGACAGTTTAATGAAAAACTGTTTTTT	CATSRGGQFNEKLFF
TRBV7-2	NA	TRBD1	TRBJ1-2	TGTGCCAGCAGCTTAATTAGGGGACAGCGGTTAGGCTTC	CASSLIRGQRLGF
TRBV5-1	NA	TRBD2	TRBJ2-3	TGCGCCAGCAGCTTACCCCTAGCGGGAACGAGCCCAGATACGCAGTATTTT	CASSLPLAGTSPDTQYF
TRBV10-1	NA	TRBD1	TRBJ2-7	TGCGCCAGCTCCGTCTCCGGGACAGGGGCCGAGCAGTACTTC	CASSVSGTGAEQYF
TRBV5-1	once	TRBD1	TRBJ2-7	TGCGCCAGCAGCTTGGCCACAGGGGACACCTACGAGCAGTACTTC	CASSLATGDTYEQYF
TRBV4-2	NA	NA	TRBJ2-1	TGTGCCAGCAGCCCCACCGGGACACTTAATGAGCAGTTCTTC	CASSPTGTLNEQFF
TRBV18	once	NA	TRBJ2-3	TGTGCCAGCCATCCTCCAGCTTTACAGGTAACCATTAGCACAGATACGCAGTATTTT	CASHPPALQVTISTDTQYF
TRBV5-1	NA	NA	TRBJ1-5	TGCGCCAGCAGCCTGGGGACGGGAGGCAATCAGCCCCAGCATTTT	CASSLGTGGNQPQHF
TRBV19	NA	NA	TRBJ2-6	TGTGCCAGTAGTATTTTATTCCCTGGGGCCAACGTCCTGACTTTC	CASSILFPGANVLTF
TRBV2	NA	TRBD2	TRBJ2-1	TGTGCCAGCACCCTTCTTAGGACTAGCTGGAATGAGCAGTTCTTC	CASTLLRTSWNEQFF
TRBV6-5	NA	TRBD2	TRBJ2-7	TGTGCCAGCAGTAACTCAGCGGGAGCGTTGGGAGAGCAGTACTTC	CASSNSAGALGEQYF
TRBV5-1	NA	NA	TRBJ1-1	TGCGCCAGCAGGCCTTGGGTTGGCGGGCAGCTTATGAACACTGAAGCTTTCTTT	CASRPWVGGQLMNTEAFF